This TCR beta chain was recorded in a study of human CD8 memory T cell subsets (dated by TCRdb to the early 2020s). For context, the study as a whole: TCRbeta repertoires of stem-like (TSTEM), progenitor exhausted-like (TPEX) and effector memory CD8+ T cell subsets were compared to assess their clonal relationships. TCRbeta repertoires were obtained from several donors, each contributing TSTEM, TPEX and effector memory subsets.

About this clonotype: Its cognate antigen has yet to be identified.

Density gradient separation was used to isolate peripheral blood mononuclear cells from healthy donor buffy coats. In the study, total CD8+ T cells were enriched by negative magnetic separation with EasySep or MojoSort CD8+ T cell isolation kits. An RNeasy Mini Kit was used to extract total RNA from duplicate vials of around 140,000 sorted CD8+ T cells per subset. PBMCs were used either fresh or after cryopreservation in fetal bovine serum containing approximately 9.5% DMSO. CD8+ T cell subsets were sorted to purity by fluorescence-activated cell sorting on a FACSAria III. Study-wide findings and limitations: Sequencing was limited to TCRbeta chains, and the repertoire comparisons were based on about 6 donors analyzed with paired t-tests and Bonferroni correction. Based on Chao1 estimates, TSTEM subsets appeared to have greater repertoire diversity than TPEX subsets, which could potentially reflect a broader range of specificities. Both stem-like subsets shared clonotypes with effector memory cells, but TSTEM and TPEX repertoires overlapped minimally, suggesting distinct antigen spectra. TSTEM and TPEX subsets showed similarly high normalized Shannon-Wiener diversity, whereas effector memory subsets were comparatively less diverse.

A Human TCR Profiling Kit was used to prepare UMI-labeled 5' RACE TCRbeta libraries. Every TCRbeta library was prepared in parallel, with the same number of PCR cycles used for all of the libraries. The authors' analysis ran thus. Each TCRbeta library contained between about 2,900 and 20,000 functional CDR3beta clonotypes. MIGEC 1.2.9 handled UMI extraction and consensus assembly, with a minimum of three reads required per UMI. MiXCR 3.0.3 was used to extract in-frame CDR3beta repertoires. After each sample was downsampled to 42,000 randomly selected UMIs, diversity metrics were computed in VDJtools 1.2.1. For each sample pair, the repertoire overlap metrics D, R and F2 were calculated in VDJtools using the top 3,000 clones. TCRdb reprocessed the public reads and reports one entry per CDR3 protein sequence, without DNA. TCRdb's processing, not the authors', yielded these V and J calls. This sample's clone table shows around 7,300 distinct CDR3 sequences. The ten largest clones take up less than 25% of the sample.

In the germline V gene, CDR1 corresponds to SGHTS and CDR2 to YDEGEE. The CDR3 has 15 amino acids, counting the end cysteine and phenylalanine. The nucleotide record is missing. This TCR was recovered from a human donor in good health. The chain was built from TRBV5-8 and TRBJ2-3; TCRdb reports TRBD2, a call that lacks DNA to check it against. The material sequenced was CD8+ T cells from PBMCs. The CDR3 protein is CASRPERGHTDTQYF.